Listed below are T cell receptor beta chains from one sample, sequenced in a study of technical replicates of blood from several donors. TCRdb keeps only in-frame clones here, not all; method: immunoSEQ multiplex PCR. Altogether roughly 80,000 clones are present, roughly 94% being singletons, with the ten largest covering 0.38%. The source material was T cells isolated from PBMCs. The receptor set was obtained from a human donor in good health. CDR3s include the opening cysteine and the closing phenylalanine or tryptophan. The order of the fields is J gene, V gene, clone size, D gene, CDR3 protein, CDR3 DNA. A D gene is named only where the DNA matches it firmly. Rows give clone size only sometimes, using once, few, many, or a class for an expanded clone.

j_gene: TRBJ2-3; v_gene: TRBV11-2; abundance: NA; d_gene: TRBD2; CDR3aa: CASSWSGSGSDTQYF; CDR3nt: TGTGCCAGCAGCTGGAGCGGGAGTGGGTCAGATACGCAGTATTTT
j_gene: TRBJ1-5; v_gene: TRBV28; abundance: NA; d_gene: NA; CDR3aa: CASTRKNQPQHF; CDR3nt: TGTGCCAGCACCAGAAAAAATCAGCCCCAGCATTTT
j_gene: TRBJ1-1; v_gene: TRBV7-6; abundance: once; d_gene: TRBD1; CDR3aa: CASSAGQSNTEAFF; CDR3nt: TGTGCCAGCAGCGCGGGACAGAGTAATACTGAAGCTTTCTTT
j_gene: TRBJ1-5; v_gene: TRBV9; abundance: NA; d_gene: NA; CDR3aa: CASSVGGVNQPQHF; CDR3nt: TGTGCCAGCAGCGTAGGGGGGGTCAATCAGCCCCAGCATTTT
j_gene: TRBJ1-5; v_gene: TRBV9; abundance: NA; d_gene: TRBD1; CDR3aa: CASSLGQNQPQHF; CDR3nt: TGTGCCAGCAGCCTGGGACAGAATCAGCCCCAGCATTTT
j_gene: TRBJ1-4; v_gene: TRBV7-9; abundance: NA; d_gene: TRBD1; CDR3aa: CASSLTGALPSNEKLFF; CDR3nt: TGTGCCAGCAGCTTAACAGGGGCCCTTCCATCTAATGAAAAACTGTTTTTT
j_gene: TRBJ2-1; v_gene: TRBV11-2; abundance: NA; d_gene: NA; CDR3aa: CASSLAQVNEQFF; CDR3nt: TGTGCCAGCAGCTTAGCCCAGGTCAATGAGCAGTTCTTC
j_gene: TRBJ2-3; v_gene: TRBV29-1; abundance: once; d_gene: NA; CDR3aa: CSVVLASSTDTQYF; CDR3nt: TGCAGCGTTGTGTTGGCTAGTAGCACAGATACGCAGTATTTT
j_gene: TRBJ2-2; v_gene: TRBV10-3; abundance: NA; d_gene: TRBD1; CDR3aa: CAITSGTGYTGELFF; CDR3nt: TGTGCCATCACCTCCGGGACAGGGTATACCGGGGAGCTGTTTTTT
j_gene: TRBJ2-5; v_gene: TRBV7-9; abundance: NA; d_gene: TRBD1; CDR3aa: CASSLSPGQGQETQYF; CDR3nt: TGTGCCAGCAGCTTGTCGCCGGGACAGGGGCAAGAGACCCAGTACTTC
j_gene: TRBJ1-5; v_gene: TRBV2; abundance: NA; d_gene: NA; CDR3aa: CAIPLTGFNQPQHF; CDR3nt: TGTGCCATCCCATTGACAGGCTTCAATCAGCCCCAGCATTTT
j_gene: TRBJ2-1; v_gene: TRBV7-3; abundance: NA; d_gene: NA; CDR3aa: CASSSGREVEEQFF; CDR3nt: TGTGCCAGCAGCTCCGGCAGGGAGGTTGAGGAGCAGTTCTTC
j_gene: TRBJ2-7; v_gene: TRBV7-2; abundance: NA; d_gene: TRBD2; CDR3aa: CASSFMLLRMGAGLREQYF; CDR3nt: TGTGCCAGCAGCTTCATGCTCCTTCGAATGGGAGCGGGATTAAGGGAGCAGTACTTC
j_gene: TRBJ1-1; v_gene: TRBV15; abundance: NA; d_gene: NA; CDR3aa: CATSRPMNTEAFF; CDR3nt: TGTGCCACCAGCAGACCAATGAACACTGAAGCTTTCTTT
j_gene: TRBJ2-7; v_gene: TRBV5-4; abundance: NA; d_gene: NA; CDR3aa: CASSWGGEQYF; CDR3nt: TGTGCCAGCAGTTGGGGAGGCGAGCAGTACTTC
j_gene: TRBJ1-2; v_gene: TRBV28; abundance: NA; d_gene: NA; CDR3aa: CASSLQTRGYTF; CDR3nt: TGTGCCAGCAGTCTACAGACACGTGGCTACACCTTC
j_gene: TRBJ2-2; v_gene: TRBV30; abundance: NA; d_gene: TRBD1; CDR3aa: CAWVRQGTTGELFF; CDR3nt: TGTGCCTGGGTCAGACAGGGGACCACCGGGGAGCTGTTTTTT
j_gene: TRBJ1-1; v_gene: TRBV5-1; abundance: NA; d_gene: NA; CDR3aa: CASSKDSFYTEAFF; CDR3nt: TGCGCCAGCAGCAAAGACAGTTTCTACACTGAAGCTTTCTTT
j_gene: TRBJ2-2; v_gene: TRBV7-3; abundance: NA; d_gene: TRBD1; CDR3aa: CASSHLTGGVTGELFF; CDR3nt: TGTGCCAGCAGTCACCTGACAGGGGGTGTCACCGGGGAGCTGTTTTTT
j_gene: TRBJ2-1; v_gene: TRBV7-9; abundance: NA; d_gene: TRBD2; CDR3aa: CASSLGGRARNEQFF; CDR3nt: TGTGCCAGCAGCTTAGGAGGGAGGGCTAGAAATGAGCAGTTCTTC
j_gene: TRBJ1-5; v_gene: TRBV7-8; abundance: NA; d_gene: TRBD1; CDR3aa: CASSIRTGDWNQPQHF; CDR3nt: TGTGCCAGCAGCATTAGGACAGGGGATTGGAATCAGCCCCAGCATTTT
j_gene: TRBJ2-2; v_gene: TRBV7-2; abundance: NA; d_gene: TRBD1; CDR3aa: CASSLGTVTGELFF; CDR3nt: TGTGCCAGCAGCTTGGGGACAGTCACCGGGGAGCTGTTTTTT
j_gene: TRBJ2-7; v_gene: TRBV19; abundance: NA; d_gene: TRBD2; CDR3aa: CASSIGLAGVYEQYF; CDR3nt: TGTGCCAGTAGTATAGGACTAGCGGGAGTGTACGAGCAGTACTTC
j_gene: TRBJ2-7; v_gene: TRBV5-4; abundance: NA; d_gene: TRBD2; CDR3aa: CASSLFGGGYEQYF; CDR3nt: TGTGCCAGCAGCCTATTCGGCGGGGGCTACGAGCAGTACTTC
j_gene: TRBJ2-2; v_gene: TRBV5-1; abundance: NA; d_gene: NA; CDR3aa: CASSLVAVSGELFF; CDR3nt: TGCGCCAGCAGCTTGGTGGCCGTTTCCGGGGAGCTGTTTTTT
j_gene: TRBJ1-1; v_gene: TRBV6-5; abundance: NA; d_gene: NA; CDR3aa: CASSYSPGRSAFF; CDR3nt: TGTGCCAGCAGTTACTCTCCGGGGAGATCGGCTTTCTTT
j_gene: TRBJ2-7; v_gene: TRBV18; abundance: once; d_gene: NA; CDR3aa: CASSPTVLYEQYF; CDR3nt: TGTGCCAGCTCACCAACGGTCCTCTACGAGCAGTACTTC
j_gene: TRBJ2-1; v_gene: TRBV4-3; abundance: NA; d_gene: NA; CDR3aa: CASSQDVYYNEQFF; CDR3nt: TGCGCCAGCAGCCAAGATGTCTACTACAATGAGCAGTTCTTC
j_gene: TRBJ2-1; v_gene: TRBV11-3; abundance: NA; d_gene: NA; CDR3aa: CASSLSDEQFF; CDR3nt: TGTGCCAGCAGCTTATCCGATGAGCAGTTCTTC
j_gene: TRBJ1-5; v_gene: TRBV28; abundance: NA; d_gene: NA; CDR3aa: CASRFTGNQPQHF; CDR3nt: TGTGCCAGCAGATTTACAGGGAACCAGCCCCAGCATTTT
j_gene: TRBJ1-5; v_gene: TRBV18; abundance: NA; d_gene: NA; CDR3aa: CASSPEGDQPQHF; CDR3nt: TGTGCCAGCTCACCAGAAGGAGATCAGCCCCAGCATTTT
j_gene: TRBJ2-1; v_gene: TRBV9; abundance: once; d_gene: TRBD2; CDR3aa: CASSTLAGGFSSYNEQFF; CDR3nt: TGTGCCAGCAGCACACTAGCGGGAGGTTTTAGCTCCTACAATGAGCAGTTCTTC
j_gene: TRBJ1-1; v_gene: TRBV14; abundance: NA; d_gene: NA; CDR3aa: CASSSWEATEAFF; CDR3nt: TGTGCCAGCAGCTCTTGGGAGGCTACTGAAGCTTTCTTT
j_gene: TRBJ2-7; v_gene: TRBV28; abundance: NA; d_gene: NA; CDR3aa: CASIRGGEYEQYF; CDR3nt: TGTGCCAGCATAAGAGGGGGAGAGTACGAGCAGTACTTC
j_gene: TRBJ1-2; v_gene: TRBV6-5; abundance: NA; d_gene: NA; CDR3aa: CASSPLTNRFYGYTF; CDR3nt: TGTGCCAGCAGCCCCCTCACTAACCGATTCTATGGCTACACCTTC